This T cell receptor beta chain originates from a study of regulatory dendritic cells for organ transplantation. Turning to the study itself: Regulatory dendritic cells were monocyte-derived, receiving vitamin D3 on days 0 and 4 and IL-10 on day 4.

The CDR3 runs 14 residues. Germline CDR1 reads LNHDA; CDR2 reads SQIVND (reference sequence). Between the trimmed V and J ends, which lost 3 bases and 4 bases, there was a span of 7 bases. Repertoires were generated with immunoSEQ multiplex PCR, while TCRdb's copy carries only in-frame clones and drops some. The table lists 15,000 to 20,000 clones, under 80% of them singletons, with 3.2% in the top ten. Allogeneic regulatory or mature dendritic cells were co-cultured for approximately 5 days with CFSE-labeled sorted T cells at 1:10. As to this clone: Its antigen is unknown.

The TCR comes from a human donor in good health. The chain couples TRBV19 to TRBJ1-6; D is ambiguous. Sequenced: memory CD4+ T cells from blood cultured with regulatory dendritic cells. Subset: CD45RO+ memory T cells. The CDR3 region is CASSIWVYNSPLHF. The DNA of the CDR3 is TGTGCCAGTAGTATCTGGGTATATAATTCACCCCTCCACTTT.